Sequencing of this T cell receptor (beta chain) was carried out in a study of patients and donors after allogeneic stem cell transplantation. CDR3 length equals 15 residues. Germline V CDR1 and CDR2: KGHSH, LQKENI. Trimming took off 6 bases at V and 4 bases at J, with 13 bases between the two ends. Each CDR3 protein gets one entry after TCRdb re-called the RT-PCR reads with MiXCR. The sample has fewer than 500,000 distinct CDR3 sequences; about a sixth are singletons. The source of this sequence is a human donor who was either an allogeneic HSCT recipient or a stem cell or donor lymphocyte infusion donor (not recorded which). It is not recorded whose cells these are; they may come from a transplant donor. The chain links TRBV18 to TRBJ2-6; D unclear. Sequencing was performed on blood, either unsorted or a sorted T cell fraction (not recorded which). CDR3 loop: CASSQQRTGANVLTF. CDR3 DNA: TGTGCCAGCTCGCAACAAAGAACGGGGGCCAACGTCCTGACTTTC. Complete variable domain (other parts from reference TRBV18 and TRBJ2-6): NAGVMQNPRHLVRRRGQEARLRCSPMKGHSHVYWYRQLPEEGLKFMVYLQKENIIDESGMPKERFSAEFPKEGPSILRIQQVVRGDSAAYFCASSQQRTGANVLTFGAGSRLTVL.